These T cell receptor beta chains were read from a single sample in a study of OX40 agonist ivuxolimab in advanced cancers. Clones were sequenced by immunoSEQ multiplex PCR, and TCRdb holds only the in-frame ones, with some missing. Among around 100,000 clones, approximately 89% were seen once, and the ten largest hold about 0.51%. This specimen was CD4+ or CD8+ T cells sorted from blood, taken in a trial of the OX40 agonist ivuxolimab. All receptors derive from an adult with an advanced solid tumor such as melanoma, head and neck, liver or kidney cancer. Each CDR3 is given with its conserved first and last residue. Fields, in order: D gene, J gene, clone size, V gene, CDR3 DNA, CDR3 protein. A D gene is named only where the DNA matches it firmly. Rows may omit the clone size; those that give it use once, few, many or a size class.

>TRBD1|TRBJ1-1|-|TRBV6-5
TGTGCCAGCGAGTTGGAGGGACAGTCGGGCACTGAAGCTTTCTTT
CASELEGQSGTEAFF
>TRBD1|TRBJ1-3|-|TRBV18
TGTGCCAGCTCACCGGGACAGGGCTCTGGAAACACCATATATTTT
CASSPGQGSGNTIYF
>-|TRBJ1-2|-|TRBV5-8
TGTGCCAGCAGCCCCAAGCGACGGACTAACTATGGCTACACCTTC
CASSPKRRTNYGYTF
>-|TRBJ2-5|few|TRBV30
TGTGCCTGGAGTGTACCGGGCAGAAAGACCCAGTACTTC
CAWSVPGRKTQYF
>-|TRBJ2-3|-|TRBV2
TGTGCCAGCAAACCGGGCTTAAGCACAGATACGCAGTATTTT
CASKPGLSTDTQYF
>-|TRBJ1-4|once|TRBV25-1
TGTGCCAGCAGTGACCCAGCAACTAATGAAAAACTGTTTTTT
CASSDPATNEKLFF
>-|TRBJ2-3|-|TRBV29-1
TGCAGCGTCGACGAGGGCTGGGATACGCAGTATTTT
CSVDEGWDTQYF
>-|TRBJ1-5|-|TRBV4-1
TGCGCCAGCAGCCAAGATCTCGGGGGGATCGTTCGTCAGCCCCAGCATTTT
CASSQDLGGIVRQPQHF
>-|TRBJ2-1|-|TRBV15
TGTGCCACCAGCAGAGGTCCTTCTAGCTCCTACAATGAGCAGTTCTTC
CATSRGPSSSYNEQFF
>TRBD1|TRBJ2-7|-|TRBV5-4
TGTGCCAGCAGCTTGGACGGTTGGGCAGGGGGCAAGCAGTACTTC
CASSLDGWAGGKQYF
>-|TRBJ1-5|-|TRBV4-2
TGTGCCAGCAGCCAAGGGAACAACAATCAGCCCCAGCATTTT
CASSQGNNNQPQHF
>-|TRBJ1-5|-|TRBV7-9
TGTGCCAGCAGCTTAGGGGGGTTTGATCAGCCCCAGCATTTT
CASSLGGFDQPQHF
>-|TRBJ2-3|-|TRBV2
TGTGCCAGCAGTGAACGGACGACCGCGGCAGATACGCAGTATTTT
CASSERTTAADTQYF
>-|TRBJ2-2|-|TRBV18
TGTGCCAGCTCACTCGAGGCGGTCGGGGCCACCGGGGAGCTGTTTTTT
CASSLEAVGATGELFF
>-|TRBJ2-7|-|TRBV28
TGTGCCAGCAGTTTAGTACTCTACGAGCAGTACTTC
CASSLVLYEQYF
>-|TRBJ2-7|-|TRBV4-1
TGCGCCAGCAGCCAAGGTTTAGTCGGCGGAGACTTCTACGAGCAGTACTTC
CASSQGLVGGDFYEQYF
>-|TRBJ2-1|-|TRBV9
TGTGCCAGCAGCGTGGGCTCAGACGTGTACAATGAGCAGTTCTTC
CASSVGSDVYNEQFF
>-|TRBJ1-2|-|TRBV19
TGTGCCAGTAGTATTAGCGGGCCCCTCTATGGCTACACCTTC
CASSISGPLYGYTF
>-|TRBJ2-7|-|TRBV5-1
TGCGCCAGCAGCTTCGTACAGGGCTACGAGCAGTACTTC
CASSFVQGYEQYF
>-|TRBJ2-1|-|TRBV5-1
TGCGCCAGCAGCTTCCACAATGAGCAGTTCTTC
CASSFHNEQFF
>-|TRBJ2-2|-|TRBV28
TGTGCCAGCAGTTTACCGGATACGAACACCGGGGAGCTGTTTTTT
CASSLPDTNTGELFF
>-|TRBJ1-5|-|TRBV28
TGTGCCAGCAGTTTTCTCCAGGGGTTAGGCAATCAGCCCCAGCATTTT
CASSFLQGLGNQPQHF
>-|TRBJ2-3|-|TRBV7-2
TGTGCCAGCAGCGCGGCCACAGATACGCAGTATTTT
CASSAATDTQYF
>-|TRBJ2-5|-|TRBV7-3
TGTGCCAGCAGTCAGGGGAAGCAAGAGACCCAGTACTTC
CASSQGKQETQYF
>-|TRBJ1-1|once|TRBV2
TGTGCCAGCAGTGAAGACCCAACCGGGGGCAGGCAGGCTTTCTTT
CASSEDPTGGRQAFF
>-|TRBJ1-1|-|TRBV14
TGTGCCAGCAGCCAATTACATTGGATGTCCTCGAACACTGAAGCTTTCTTT
CASSQLHWMSSNTEAFF
>-|TRBJ2-6|-|TRBV18
TGTGCCAGCTCACCAATCCCCATGGCTCCGAGCTCTGGGGCCAACGTCCTGACTTTC
CASSPIPMAPSSGANVLTF
>-|TRBJ2-1|once|TRBV18
TGTGCCAGCTCGCCTGGGACTGGAGCCTACAATGAGCAGTTCTTC
CASSPGTGAYNEQFF
>-|TRBJ1-1|-|TRBV30
TGTGCCTGTTACTCACGGCGGTTCGCTGAAGCTTTCTTT
CACYSRRFAEAFF